The rows below give T cell receptor beta chains drawn from one sample of a study of cytomegalovirus exposure and HLA in healthy donors. Measured with immunoSEQ multiplex PCR; TCRdb has only the in-frame clones, and not every one. The sample lists approximately 190,000 clones; 75% to 80% were seen once. Sequencing used PBMCs. The receptor set was obtained from a woman under 40 in good health and CMV-seropositive. CDR3s include the opening cysteine and the closing phenylalanine or tryptophan. A D gene is named only where the DNA matches it firmly. The size of a clone is reported for some rows only, either as once, few or many, or as a class for expanded clones.

TRBJ2-1 | TRBV28 | TRBD1 | . | TGTGCCAGCAGTTCCCGGGACAGGGTCAACAATGAGCAGTTCTTC | CASSSRDRVNNEQFF
TRBJ2-4 | TRBV7-2 | TRBD1 | few | TGTGCCAGCAGCCAACTTTTAGGTTCTCACAGGGGCGACATTCAGTACTTC | CASSQLLGSHRGDIQYF
TRBJ1-6 | TRBV7-3 | TRBD1 | . | TGTGCCAGCAGCTTACAGGGGGAGTCACCCCTCCACTTT | CASSLQGESPLHF
TRBJ1-2 | TRBV5-4 | . | . | TGTGCCAGCAGCTTGGACCCAACTCGGGGTGGCTACACCTTC | CASSLDPTRGGYTF
TRBJ2-6 | TRBV6-5 | . | . | TGTGCCAGCAGTTCCCCGGGGGCCAACGTCCTGACTTTC | CASSSPGANVLTF
TRBJ1-3 | TRBV7-2 | . | . | TGTGCCAGCAGCCTACCTCGGGGATCGGGCGGAAACATCATATATTTT | CASSLPRGSGGNIIYF
TRBJ2-7 | TRBV11-2 | . | once | TGTGCCAGCAGGTCAACCGGGACACCAACTACTTACGAGCAGTACTTC | CASRSTGTPTTYEQYF
TRBJ1-2 | TRBV28 | . | once | TGTGCCAGCACCGCCTTAAAGGAAGGGGGCTATGGCTACACCTTC | CASTALKEGGYGYTF
TRBJ1-2 | TRBV4-1 | . | . | TGCGCCAGCAGCCAAGATGACGGGAACTATGGCTACACCTTC | CASSQDDGNYGYTF
TRBJ2-7 | TRBV6-5 | TRBD1 | . | TGTGCCAGCAGTTACCGGATGGACAGGACCTACGAGCAGTACTTC | CASSYRMDRTYEQYF
TRBJ2-7 | TRBV28 | . | . | TGTGCCAGCAGTCCTTGGGCAGGGTCCTACGAGCAGTACTTC | CASSPWAGSYEQYF
TRBJ2-5 | TRBV19 | TRBD2 | . | TGTGCCAGTAGTGGGGACTATACGGGGGAGACCCAGTACTTC | CASSGDYTGETQYF
TRBJ1-6 | TRBV2 | . | . | TGTGCCAGCGGAGGAGACGTGAATTCACCCCTCCACTTT | CASGGDVNSPLHF
TRBJ2-1 | TRBV7-3 | TRBD2 | . | TGTGCCAGCAGCTTCCTAGCGGGGTCCTACAATGAGCAGTTCTTC | CASSFLAGSYNEQFF
TRBJ1-1 | TRBV2 | TRBD1 | . | TGTGCCAGCAGGGCCAGGGGGCCTAACACTGAAGCTTTCTTT | CASRARGPNTEAFF
TRBJ1-4 | TRBV5-1 | . | . | TGCGCCAGCAGCTGGGGGCCCTCTAATGAAAAACTGTTTTTT | CASSWGPSNEKLFF
TRBJ2-1 | TRBV20-1 | . | few | TGCAGTGTGGGGCGGAGTGAGCAGTTCTTC | CSVGRSEQFF
TRBJ2-1 | TRBV7-2 | TRBD2 | . | TGTGCCAGCAGCGTGGGACTAGCGGGCAACAATGAGCAGTTCTTC | CASSVGLAGNNEQFF